These 2 T cell receptor beta chains came from one sample sequenced in a study of shared clonotypes between healthy human individuals. Naive CD8 cells comprised CD45RO-negative, CCR7-positively selected cells, excluding terminally differentiated effector memory CD45RA+ cells. Clones were sequenced by immunoSEQ multiplex PCR, and TCRdb holds only the in-frame ones, with some missing. The sample has around 1,900,000 clones, around 95% seen once. The sample was naive CD8+ T cells from PBMCs. Source of these receptors: a man younger than 35 in good health. Some clones in this sample may be carry-over from other donors' samples.

The chain employs TRBV27 and TRBJ2-5; D is uncertain. CDR3 length equals 12 residues. CDR1 and CDR2 from the germline V gene are MNHEY and SMNVEV (reference sequence). V lost 9 bases, J lost 5 bases, and 13 bases lay in between. The CDR3 loop reads CASGRLVETQYF. The DNA for the CDR3 is TGTGCCAGTGGCCGCCTAGTGGAGACCCAGTACTTC.

This clone appeared once. This chain connects TRBV27 to TRBJ2-3; 11 positions match TRBD2. Germline assignment: CDR1 MNHEY and CDR2 SMNVEV (reference sequence). The CDR3 extends over 16 amino acids. Losses at the gene ends were 6 bases for V and 6 bases for J; bases not matched to a gene: 11. The CDR3 nucleotides read TGTGCCAGCAGGGCATTACTAGCGGGAGTAGGGGATACGCAGTATTTT. Translated, it gives CASRALLAGVGDTQYF.